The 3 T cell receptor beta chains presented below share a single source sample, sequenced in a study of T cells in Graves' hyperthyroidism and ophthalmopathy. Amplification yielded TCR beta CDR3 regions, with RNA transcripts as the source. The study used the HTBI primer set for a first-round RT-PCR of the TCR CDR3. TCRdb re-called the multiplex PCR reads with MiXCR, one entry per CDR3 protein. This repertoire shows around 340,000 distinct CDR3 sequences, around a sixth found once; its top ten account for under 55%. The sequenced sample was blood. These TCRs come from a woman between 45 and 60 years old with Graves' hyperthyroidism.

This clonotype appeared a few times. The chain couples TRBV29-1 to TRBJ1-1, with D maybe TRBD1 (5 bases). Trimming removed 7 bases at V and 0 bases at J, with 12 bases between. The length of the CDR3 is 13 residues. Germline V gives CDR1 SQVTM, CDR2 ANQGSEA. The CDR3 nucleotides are TGCAGCGGCAACCAGGACATGAACACTGAAGCTTTCTTT. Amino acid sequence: CSGNQDMNTEAFF. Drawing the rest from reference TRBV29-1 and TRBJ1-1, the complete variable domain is SAVISQKPSRDICQRGTSLTIQCQVDSQVTMMFWYRQQPGQSLTLIATANQGSEATYESGFVIDKFPISRPNLTFSTLTVSNMSPEDSSIYLCSGNQDMNTEAFFGQGTRLTVV.

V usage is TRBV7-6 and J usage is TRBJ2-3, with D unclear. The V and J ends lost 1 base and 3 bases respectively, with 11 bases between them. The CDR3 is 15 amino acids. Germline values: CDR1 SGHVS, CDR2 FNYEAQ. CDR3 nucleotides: TGTGCCAGCAGCTTAGGGGTCGAAGGGACAGATACGCAGTATTTT. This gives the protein CASSLGVEGTDTQYF.

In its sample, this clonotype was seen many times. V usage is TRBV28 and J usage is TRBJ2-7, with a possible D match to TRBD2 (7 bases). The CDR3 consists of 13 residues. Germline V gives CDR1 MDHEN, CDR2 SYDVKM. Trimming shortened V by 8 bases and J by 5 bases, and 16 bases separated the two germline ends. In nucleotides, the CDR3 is TGTGCCAGCGAGGGGGGGCAGTTTAACGAGCAGTACTTC. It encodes CASEGGQFNEQYF.